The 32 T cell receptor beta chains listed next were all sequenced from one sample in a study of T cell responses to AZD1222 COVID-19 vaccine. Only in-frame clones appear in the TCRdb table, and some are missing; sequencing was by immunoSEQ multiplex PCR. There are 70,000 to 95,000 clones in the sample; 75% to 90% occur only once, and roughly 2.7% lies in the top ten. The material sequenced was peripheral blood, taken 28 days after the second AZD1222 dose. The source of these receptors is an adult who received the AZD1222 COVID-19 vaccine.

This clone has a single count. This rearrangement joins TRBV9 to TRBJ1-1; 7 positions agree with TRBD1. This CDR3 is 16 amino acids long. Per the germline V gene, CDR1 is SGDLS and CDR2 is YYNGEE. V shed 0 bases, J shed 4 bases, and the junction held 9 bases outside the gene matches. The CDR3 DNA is TGTGCCAGCAGCGTAGACCCAGGGGGGGTGGGCACTGAAGCTTTCTTT. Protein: CASSVDPGGVGTEAFF.

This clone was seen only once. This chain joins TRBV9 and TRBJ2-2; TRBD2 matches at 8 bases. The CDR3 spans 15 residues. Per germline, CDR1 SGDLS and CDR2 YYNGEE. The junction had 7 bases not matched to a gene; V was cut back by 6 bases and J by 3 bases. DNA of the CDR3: TGTGCCAGCACGGGAGGAGCGGGAGACACCGGGGAGCTGTTTTTT. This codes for CASTGGAGDTGELFF.

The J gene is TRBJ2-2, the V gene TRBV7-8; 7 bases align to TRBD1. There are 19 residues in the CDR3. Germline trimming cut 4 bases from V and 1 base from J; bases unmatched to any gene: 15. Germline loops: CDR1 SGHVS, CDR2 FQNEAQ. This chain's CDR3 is CASSSHQTGSRGNTGELFF. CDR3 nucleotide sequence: TGTGCCAGCAGCTCGCACCAGACAGGGTCGAGGGGGAACACCGGGGAGCTGTTTTTT.

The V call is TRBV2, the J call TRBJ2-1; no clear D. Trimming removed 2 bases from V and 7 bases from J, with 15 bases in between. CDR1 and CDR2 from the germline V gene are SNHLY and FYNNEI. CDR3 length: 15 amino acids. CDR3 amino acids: CASSENSQVPNEQFF. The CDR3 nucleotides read TGTGCCAGCAGTGAAAACAGCCAAGTTCCGAATGAGCAGTTCTTC.

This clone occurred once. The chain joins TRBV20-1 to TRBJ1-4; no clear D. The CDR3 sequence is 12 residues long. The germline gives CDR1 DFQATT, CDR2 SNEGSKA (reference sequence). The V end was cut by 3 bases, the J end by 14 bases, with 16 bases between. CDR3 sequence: CSASFIGRTLFF. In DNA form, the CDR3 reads TGCAGTGCTAGTTTCATTGGTAGGACGCTGTTTTTT.

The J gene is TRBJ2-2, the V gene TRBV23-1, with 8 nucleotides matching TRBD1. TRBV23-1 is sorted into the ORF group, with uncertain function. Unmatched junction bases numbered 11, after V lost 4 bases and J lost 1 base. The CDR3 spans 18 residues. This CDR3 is CASSPNSDRGGNTGELFF. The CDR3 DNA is TGCGCCAGCAGTCCCAACTCAGACAGGGGAGGGAACACCGGGGAGCTGTTTTTT.

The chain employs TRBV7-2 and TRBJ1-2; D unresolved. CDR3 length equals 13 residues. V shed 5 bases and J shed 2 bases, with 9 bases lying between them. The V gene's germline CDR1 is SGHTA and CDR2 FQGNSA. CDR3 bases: TGTGCCAGCAGCGCAGACGGAAACTATGGCTACACCTTC. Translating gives CASSADGNYGYTF.

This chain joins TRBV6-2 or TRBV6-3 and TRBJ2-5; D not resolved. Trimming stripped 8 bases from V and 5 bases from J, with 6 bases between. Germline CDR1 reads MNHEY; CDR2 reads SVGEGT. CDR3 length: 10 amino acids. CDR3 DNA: TGTGCCAGCGGCCGGGAGACCCAGTACTTC. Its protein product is CASGRETQYF.

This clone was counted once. In DNA, the CDR3 is TGCGCCAGCAGCCAGCGACTTTCAGGGTCTGTCTCTGGAAACACCATATATTTT. It encodes CASSQRLSGSVSGNTIYF. The chain employs TRBV4-3 and TRBJ1-3; D is possibly TRBD1 (5 bases). Germline values: CDR1 LGHNA, CDR2 YSLEER. The V end was cut by 3 bases, the J end by 0 bases, with 18 bases between. This CDR3 comprises 18 residues.

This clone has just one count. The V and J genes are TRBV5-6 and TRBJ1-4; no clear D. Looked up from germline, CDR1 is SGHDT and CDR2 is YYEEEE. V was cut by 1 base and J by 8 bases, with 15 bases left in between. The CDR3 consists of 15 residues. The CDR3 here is CASSLSLSSGEKLFF. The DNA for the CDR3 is TGTGCCAGCAGCTTGTCCCTTTCTTCGGGAGAAAAACTGTTTTTT. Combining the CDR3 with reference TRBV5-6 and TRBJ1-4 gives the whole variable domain DAGVTQSPTHLIKTRGQQVTLRCSPKSGHDTVSWYQQALGQGPQFIFQYYEEEERQRGNFPDRFSGHQFPNYSSELNVNALLLGDSALYLCASSLSLSSGEKLFFGSGTQLSVL.

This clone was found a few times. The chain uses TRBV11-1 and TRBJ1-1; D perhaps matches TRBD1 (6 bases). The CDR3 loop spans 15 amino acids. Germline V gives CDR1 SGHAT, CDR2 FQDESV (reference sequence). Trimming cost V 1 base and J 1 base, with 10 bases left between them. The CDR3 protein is CASSLGPGQNTEAFF. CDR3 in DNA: TGTGCCAGCAGCTTAGGCCCGGGACAGAACACTGAAGCTTTCTTT.

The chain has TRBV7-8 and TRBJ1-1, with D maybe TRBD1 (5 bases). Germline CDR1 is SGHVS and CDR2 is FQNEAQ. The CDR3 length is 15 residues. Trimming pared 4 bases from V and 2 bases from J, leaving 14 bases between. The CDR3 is CASSWGGTANTEAFF. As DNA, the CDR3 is TGTGCCAGCAGCTGGGGCGGGACGGCAAACACTGAAGCTTTCTTT.

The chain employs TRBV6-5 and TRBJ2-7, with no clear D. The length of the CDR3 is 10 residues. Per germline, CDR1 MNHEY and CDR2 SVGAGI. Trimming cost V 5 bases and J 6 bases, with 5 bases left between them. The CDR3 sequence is CASSQVEQYF. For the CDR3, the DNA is TGTGCCAGCAGTCAGGTCGAGCAGTACTTC.

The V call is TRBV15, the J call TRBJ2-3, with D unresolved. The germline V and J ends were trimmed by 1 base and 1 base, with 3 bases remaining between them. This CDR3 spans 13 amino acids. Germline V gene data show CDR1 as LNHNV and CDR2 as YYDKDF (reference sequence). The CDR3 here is CATSRGGTDTQYF. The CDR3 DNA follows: TGTGCCACCAGCAGAGGGGGCACAGATACGCAGTATTTT.

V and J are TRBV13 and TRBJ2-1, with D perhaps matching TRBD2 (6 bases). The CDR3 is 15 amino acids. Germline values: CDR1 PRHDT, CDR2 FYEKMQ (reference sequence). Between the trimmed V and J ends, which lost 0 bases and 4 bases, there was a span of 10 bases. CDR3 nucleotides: TGTGCCAGCAGCTTAGGCGGGAGCCTATACAATGAGCAGTTCTTC. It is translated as CASSLGGSLYNEQFF. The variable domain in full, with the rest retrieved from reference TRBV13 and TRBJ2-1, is AAGVIQSPRHLIKEKRETATLKCYPIPRHDTVYWYQQGPGQDPQFLISFYEKMQSDKGSIPDRFSAQQFSDYHSELNMSSLELGDSALYFCASSLGGSLYNEQFFGPGTRLTVL.

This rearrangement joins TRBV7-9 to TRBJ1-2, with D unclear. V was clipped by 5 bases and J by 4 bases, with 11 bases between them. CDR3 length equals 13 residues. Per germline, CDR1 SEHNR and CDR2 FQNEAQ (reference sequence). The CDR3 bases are TGTGCCAGCAGCCCCGAGGAAGGCTATGGCTACACCTTC. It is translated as CASSPEEGYGYTF. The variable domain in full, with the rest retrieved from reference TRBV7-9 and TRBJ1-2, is DTGVSQNPRHKITKRGQNVTFRCDPISEHNRLYWYRQTLGQGPEFLTYFQNEAQLEKSRLLSDRFSAERPKGSFSTLEIQRTEQGDSAMYLCASSPEEGYGYTFGSGTRLTVV.

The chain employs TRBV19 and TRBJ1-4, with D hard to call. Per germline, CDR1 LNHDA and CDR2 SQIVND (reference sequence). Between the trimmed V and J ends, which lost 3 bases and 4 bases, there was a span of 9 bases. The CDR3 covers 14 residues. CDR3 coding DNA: TGTGCCAGTAGTATCCGCCCTCGTAATGAAAAACTGTTTTTT. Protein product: CASSIRPRNEKLFF.

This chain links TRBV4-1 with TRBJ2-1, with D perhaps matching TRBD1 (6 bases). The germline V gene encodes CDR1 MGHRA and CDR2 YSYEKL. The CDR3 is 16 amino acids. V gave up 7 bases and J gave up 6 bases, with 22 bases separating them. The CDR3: CASTSSQGKVGNEQFF. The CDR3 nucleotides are TGCGCCAGCACCTCATCACAGGGAAAAGTCGGCAATGAGCAGTTCTTC.

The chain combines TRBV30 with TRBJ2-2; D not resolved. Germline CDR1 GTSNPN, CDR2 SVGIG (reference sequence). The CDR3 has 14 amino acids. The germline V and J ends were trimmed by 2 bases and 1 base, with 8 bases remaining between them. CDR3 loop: CAWSRSENTGELFF. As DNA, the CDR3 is TGTGCCTGGAGTCGCTCAGAGAACACCGGGGAGCTGTTTTTT.

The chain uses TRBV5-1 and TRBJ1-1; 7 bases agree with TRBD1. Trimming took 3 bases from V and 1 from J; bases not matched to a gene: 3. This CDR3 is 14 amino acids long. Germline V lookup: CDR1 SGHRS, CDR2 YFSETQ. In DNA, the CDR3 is TGCGCCAGCAGCTCTCAGGGGGGGAACACTGAAGCTTTCTTT. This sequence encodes CASSSQGGNTEAFF. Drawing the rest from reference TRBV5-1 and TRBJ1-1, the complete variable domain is KAGVTQTPRYLIKTRGQQVTLSCSPISGHRSVSWYQQTPGQGLQFLFEYFSETQRNKGNFPGRFSGRQFSNSRSEMNVSTLELGDSALYLCASSSQGGNTEAFFGQGTRLTVV.

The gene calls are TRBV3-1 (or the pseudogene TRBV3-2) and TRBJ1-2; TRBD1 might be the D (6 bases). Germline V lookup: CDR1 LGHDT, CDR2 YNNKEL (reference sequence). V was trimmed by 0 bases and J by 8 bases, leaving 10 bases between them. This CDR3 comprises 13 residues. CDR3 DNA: TGTGCCAGCAGCCAAGAAGGGGGTCGGGGCTACACCTTC. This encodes CASSQEGGRGYTF.

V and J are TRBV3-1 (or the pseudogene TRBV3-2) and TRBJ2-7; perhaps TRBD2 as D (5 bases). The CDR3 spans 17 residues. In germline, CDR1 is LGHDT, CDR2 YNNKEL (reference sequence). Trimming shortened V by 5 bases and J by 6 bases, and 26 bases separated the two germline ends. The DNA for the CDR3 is TGTGCCAGCAGCAGATCCTATGGTTCCATAACGGACTCCGAGCAGTACTTC. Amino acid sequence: CASSRSYGSITDSEQYF.

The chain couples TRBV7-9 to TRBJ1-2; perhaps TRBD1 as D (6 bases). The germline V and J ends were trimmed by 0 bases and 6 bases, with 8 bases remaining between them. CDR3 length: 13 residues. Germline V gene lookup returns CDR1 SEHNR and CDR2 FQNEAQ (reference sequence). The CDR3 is CASSLARGHGYTF. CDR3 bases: TGTGCCAGCAGCTTAGCTCGGGGGCATGGCTACACCTTC.

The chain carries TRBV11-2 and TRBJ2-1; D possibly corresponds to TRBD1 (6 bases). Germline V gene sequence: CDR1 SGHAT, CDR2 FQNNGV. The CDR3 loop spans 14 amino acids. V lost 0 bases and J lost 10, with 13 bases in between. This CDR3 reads CASSLEGGDREQFF. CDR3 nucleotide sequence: TGTGCCAGCAGCTTAGAAGGTGGCGACAGGGAGCAGTTCTTC.

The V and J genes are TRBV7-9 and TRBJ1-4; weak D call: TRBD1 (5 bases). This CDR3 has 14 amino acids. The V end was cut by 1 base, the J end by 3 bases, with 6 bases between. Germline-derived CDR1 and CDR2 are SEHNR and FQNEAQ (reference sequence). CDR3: CASSLVGPNEKLFF. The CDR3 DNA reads TGTGCCAGCAGCTTAGTGGGGCCTAATGAAAAACTGTTTTTT.

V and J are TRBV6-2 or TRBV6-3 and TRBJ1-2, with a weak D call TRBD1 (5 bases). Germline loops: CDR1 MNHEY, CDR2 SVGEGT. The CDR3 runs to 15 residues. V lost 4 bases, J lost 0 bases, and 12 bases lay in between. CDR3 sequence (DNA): TGTGCCAGCAGTTCCCTGACAGATTCTAACTATGGCTACACCTTC. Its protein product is CASSSLTDSNYGYTF.

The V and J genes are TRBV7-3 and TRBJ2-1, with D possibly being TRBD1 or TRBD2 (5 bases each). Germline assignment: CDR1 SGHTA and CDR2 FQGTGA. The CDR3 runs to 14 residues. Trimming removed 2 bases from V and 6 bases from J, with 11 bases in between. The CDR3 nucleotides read TGTGCCAGCAGCTTAGGCCCAGGGACCAATGAGCAGTTCTTC. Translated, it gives CASSLGPGTNEQFF.

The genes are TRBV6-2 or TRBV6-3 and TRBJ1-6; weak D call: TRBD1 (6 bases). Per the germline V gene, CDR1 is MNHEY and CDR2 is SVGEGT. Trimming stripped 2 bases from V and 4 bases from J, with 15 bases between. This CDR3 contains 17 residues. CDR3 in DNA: TGTGCCAGCAGTTACCCCCGGACAGAAGGATATAATTCACCCCTCCACTTT. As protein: CASSYPRTEGYNSPLHF.

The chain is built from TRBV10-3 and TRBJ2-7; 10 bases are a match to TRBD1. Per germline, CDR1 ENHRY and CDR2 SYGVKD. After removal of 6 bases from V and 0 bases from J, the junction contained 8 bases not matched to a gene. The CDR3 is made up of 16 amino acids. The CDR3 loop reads CAIRIPGQGTSYEQYF. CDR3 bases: TGTGCCATCAGAATACCGGGACAGGGGACCTCCTACGAGCAGTACTTC.

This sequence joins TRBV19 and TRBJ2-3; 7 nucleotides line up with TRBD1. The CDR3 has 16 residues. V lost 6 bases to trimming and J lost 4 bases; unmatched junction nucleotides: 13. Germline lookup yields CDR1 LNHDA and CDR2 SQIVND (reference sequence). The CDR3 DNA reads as TGTGCCAGTAGCACGGACAGGTCGGCACGTCCAGATACGCAGTATTTT. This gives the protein CASSTDRSARPDTQYF.

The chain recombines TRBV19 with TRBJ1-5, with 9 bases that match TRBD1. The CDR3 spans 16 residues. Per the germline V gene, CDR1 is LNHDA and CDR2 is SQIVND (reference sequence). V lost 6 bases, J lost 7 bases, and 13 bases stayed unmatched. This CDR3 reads CASSRYRDREEQPQHF. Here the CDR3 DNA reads TGTGCCAGTAGCCGATACCGGGACAGGGAAGAGCAGCCCCAGCATTTT.

In nucleotides, the CDR3 is TGTGCCAGCAGTTTTGAGCCGGGACAGAGCTATGGCTACACCTTC. This translates into CASSFEPGQSYGYTF. The chain employs TRBV27 and TRBJ1-2; TRBD1 agrees at 7 bases. The CDR3 loop spans 15 amino acids. The ends lost 3 bases at V and 4 bases at J; junction bases unmatched: 8. CDR1 MNHEY and CDR2 SMNVEV come from the germline V gene (reference sequence).